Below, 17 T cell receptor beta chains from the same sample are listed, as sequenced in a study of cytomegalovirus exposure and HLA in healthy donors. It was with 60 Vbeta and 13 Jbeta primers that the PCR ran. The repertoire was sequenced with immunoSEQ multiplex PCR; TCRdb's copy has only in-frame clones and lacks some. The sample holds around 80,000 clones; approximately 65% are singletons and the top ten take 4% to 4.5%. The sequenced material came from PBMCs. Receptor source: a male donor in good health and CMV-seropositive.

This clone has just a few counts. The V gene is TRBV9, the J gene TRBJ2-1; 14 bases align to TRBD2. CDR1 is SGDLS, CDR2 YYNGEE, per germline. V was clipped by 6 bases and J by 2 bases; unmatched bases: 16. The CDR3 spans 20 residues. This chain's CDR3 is CASNLYPGLAGAETYNEQFF. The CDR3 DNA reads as TGTGCCAGCAACCTTTATCCGGGACTAGCGGGGGCTGAGACCTACAATGAGCAGTTCTTC.

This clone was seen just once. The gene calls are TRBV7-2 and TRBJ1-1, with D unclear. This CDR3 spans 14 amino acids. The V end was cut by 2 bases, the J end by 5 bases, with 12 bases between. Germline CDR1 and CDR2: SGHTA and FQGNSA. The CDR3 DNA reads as TGTGCCAGCAGCTTATTTGGGGAGGGTACTGAAGCTTTCTTT. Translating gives CASSLFGEGTEAFF.

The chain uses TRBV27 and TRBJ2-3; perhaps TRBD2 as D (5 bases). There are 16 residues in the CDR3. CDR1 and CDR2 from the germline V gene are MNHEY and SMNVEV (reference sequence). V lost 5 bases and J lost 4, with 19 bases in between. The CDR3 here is CASSPQGGPLADTQYF. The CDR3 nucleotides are TGTGCCAGCAGTCCCCAAGGAGGACCCCTGGCAGATACGCAGTATTTT.

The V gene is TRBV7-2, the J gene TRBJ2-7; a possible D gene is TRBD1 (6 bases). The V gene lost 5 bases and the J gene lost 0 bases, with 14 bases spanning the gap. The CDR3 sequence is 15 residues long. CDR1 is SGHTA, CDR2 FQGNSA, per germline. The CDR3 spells CASSPGDTPSYEQYF. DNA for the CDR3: TGTGCCAGCAGCCCAGGGGACACCCCCTCCTACGAGCAGTACTTC. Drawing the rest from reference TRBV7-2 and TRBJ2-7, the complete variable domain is GAGVSQSPSNKVTEKGKDVELRCDPISGHTALYWYRQSLGQGLEFLIYFQGNSAPDKSGLPSDRFSAERTGGSVSTLTIQRTQQEDSAVYLCASSPGDTPSYEQYFGPGTRLTVT.

Here the CDR3 DNA reads TGTGCCAGCAGCCTTGATGGACTAGCGGGATTCTACGAGCAGTACTTC. This sequence encodes CASSLDGLAGFYEQYF. The V gene is TRBV14, the J gene TRBJ2-7, with TRBD2 matching over 12 bases. CDR1 and CDR2 from the germline V gene are SGHDN and FVKESK. The CDR3 is 16 amino acids. Trimming at V came to 4 bases and at J to 3 bases, leaving 7 bases not matched to a gene.

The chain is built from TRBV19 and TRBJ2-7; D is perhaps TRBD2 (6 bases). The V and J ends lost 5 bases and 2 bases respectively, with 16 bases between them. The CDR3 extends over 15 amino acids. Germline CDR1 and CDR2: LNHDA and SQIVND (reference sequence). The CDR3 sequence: CASSVGTSYAYEQYF. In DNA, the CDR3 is TGTGCCAGTAGTGTCGGGACTTCGTATGCCTACGAGCAGTACTTC.

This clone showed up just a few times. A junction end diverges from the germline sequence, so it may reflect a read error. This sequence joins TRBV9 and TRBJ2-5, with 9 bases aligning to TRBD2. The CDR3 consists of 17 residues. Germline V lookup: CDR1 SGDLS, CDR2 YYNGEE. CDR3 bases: TGTGCCAGCAGCGTAAATGGGCTAGCGGGGATTCAAGGGACCCAGTACTTC. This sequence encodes CASSVNGLAGIQGTQYF. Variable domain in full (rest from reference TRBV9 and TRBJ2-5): DSGVTQTPKHLITATGQRVTLRCSPRSGDLSVYWYQQSLDQGLQFLIQYYNGEERAKGNILERFSAQQFPDLHSELNLSSLELGDSALYFCASSVNGLAGIQGTQYFGPGTRLLVL.

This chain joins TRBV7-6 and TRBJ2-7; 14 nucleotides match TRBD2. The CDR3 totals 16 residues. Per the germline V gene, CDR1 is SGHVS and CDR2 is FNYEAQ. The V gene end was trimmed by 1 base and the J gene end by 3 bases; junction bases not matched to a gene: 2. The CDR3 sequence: CASSLGGTSGSYEQYF. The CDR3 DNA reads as TGTGCCAGCAGCTTAGGCGGGACTAGCGGGAGCTACGAGCAGTACTTC.

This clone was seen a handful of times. The CDR3 nucleotides read TGTGCCTGGAGCCATAGAGGGACAGGGAACACTGAAGCTTTCTTT. Translating it yields CAWSHRGTGNTEAFF. This chain joins TRBV30 and TRBJ1-1, with 8 bases lining up with TRBD1. With V trimmed by 3 bases and J by 1 base, 7 bases remained unmatched. This CDR3 has 15 amino acids. The germline CDR1 and CDR2 sequences are GTSNPN and SVGIG (reference sequence).

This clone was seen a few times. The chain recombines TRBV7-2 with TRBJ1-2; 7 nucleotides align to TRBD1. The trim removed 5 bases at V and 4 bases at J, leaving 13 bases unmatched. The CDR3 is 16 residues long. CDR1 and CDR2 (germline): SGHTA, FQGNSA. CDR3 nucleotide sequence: TGTGCCAGCAGCCAAACAGGGGCTATACCTCCCTATGGCTACACCTTC. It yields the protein CASSQTGAIPPYGYTF.

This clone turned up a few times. The CDR3 bases are TGTGCCAGCAGCTCGGGACAGGGGGCCAATCAGCCCCAGCATTTT. Translation gives CASSSGQGANQPQHF. This rearrangement joins TRBV5-4 to TRBJ1-5; 12 positions agree with TRBD1. The CDR3 loop spans 15 amino acids. Germline V CDR1 and CDR2: SGHNT, YYREEE (reference sequence). Trimming took 3 bases from V and 3 from J; bases not matched to a gene: 1.

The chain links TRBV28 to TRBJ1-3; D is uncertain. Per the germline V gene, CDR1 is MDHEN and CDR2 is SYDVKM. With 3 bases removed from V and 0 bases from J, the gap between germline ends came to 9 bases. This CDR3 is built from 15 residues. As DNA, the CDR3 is TGTGCCAGCAGTTTCTCGGGAAGCTCTGGAAACACCATATATTTT. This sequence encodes CASSFSGSSGNTIYF.

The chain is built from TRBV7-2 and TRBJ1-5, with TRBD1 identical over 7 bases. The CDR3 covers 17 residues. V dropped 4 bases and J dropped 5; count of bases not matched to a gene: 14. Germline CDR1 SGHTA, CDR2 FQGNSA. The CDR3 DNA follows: TGTGCCAGCAGCTCGCTAGGACAGGCGCAACCTTATCAGCCCCAGCATTTT. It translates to CASSSLGQAQPYQPQHF.

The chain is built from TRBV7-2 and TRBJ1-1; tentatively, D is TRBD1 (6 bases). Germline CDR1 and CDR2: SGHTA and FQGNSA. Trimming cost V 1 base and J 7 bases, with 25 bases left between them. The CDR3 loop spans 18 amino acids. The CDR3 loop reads CASSLVLPGPRQAFEAFF. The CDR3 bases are TGTGCCAGCAGCTTAGTCCTTCCGGGACCCCGACAGGCCTTTGAAGCTTTCTTT. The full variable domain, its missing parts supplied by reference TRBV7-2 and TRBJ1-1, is GAGVSQSPSNKVTEKGKDVELRCDPISGHTALYWYRQSLGQGLEFLIYFQGNSAPDKSGLPSDRFSAERTGGSVSTLTIQRTQQEDSAVYLCASSLVLPGPRQAFEAFFGQGTRLTVV.

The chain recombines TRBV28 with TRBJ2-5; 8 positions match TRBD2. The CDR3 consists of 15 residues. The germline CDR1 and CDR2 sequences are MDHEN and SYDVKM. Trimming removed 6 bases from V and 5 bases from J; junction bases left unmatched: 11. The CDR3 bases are TGTGCCAGCAGCCCCTGGGCGGGGGGCGGTGAGACCCAGTACTTC. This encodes CASSPWAGGGETQYF. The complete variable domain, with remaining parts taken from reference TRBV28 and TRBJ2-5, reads DVKVTQSSRYLVKRTGEKVFLECVQDMDHENMFWYRQDPGLGLRLIYFSYDVKMKEKGDIPEGYSVSREKKERFSLILESASTNQTSMYLCASSPWAGGGETQYFGPGTRLLVL.

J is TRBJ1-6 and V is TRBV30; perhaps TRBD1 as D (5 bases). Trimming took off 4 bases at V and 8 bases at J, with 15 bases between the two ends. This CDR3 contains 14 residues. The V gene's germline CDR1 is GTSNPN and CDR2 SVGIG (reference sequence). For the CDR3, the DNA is TGTGCCTGGACAAGGAGGGGTAGGGATTCACCCCTCCACTTT. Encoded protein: CAWTRRGRDSPLHF.

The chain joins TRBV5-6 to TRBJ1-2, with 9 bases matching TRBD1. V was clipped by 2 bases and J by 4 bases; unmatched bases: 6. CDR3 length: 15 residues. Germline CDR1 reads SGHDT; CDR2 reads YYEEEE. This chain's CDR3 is CASSFRGQGFYGYTF. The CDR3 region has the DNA TGTGCCAGCAGCTTTAGGGGACAGGGATTCTATGGCTACACCTTC.